The present TCR beta chain was sequenced within a study of T cell responses to AZD1222 COVID-19 vaccine. Trimming removed 2 bases from V and 2 bases from J, with 15 bases in between. Germline loops: CDR1 LGHNA, CDR2 YSLEER. The CDR3 totals 17 residues. Measured with immunoSEQ multiplex PCR; TCRdb has only the in-frame clones, and not every one. Seen here are more than 95,000 clones, about 93% observed once, and the top ten hold approximately 5%. V and J are TRBV4-3 and TRBJ2-2; possible D gene TRBD1, 6 bases. The specimen was peripheral blood, collected on day 0 of AZD1222 vaccination. The TCR sequence derives from an adult in good health. CDR3 DNA: TGCGCCAGCAGCCAAACCGACAGGCGGGTTAACACCGGGGAGCTGTTTTTT. Its protein product is CASSQTDRRVNTGELFF.